Listed below are T cell receptor beta chains from one sample, sequenced in a study of shared clonotypes between healthy human individuals. The method was immunoSEQ multiplex PCR; TCRdb's version includes in-frame clones alone and lacks a portion of them. The table lists over 95,000 clones, less than 60% of them singletons. Sequenced material: PBMCs. Source of these receptors: a woman aged 40 to 50 in good health. Some clones in this sample may be carry-over from other donors' samples. CDR3s include the opening cysteine and the closing phenylalanine or tryptophan. A D gene is named only where the DNA matches it firmly. Some rows mark clone size as missing; the rest say once, few, many or name a class of expanded clone.

abundance: .
j_gene: TRBJ2-2
d_gene: .
v_gene: TRBV9
CDR3aa: CASSALEVGNIGELFF
CDR3nt: TGTGCCAGCAGCGCCCTGGAAGTAGGAAACATCGGGGAGCTGTTTTTT

abundance: many
j_gene: TRBJ1-4
d_gene: .
v_gene: TRBV28
CDR3aa: CASSPPQGSNEKLFF
CDR3nt: TGTGCCAGCAGTCCCCCCCAGGGCAGTAATGAAAAACTGTTTTTT

abundance: .
j_gene: TRBJ2-7
d_gene: .
v_gene: TRBV7-6
CDR3aa: CASSLPQGEQYF
CDR3nt: TGTGCCAGCAGCTTGCCCCAAGGGGAGCAGTACTTC

abundance: few
j_gene: TRBJ1-1
d_gene: .
v_gene: TRBV7-6
CDR3aa: CASSPQMNTEAFF
CDR3nt: TGTGCCAGCAGTCCCCAGATGAACACTGAAGCTTTCTTT

abundance: .
j_gene: TRBJ2-1
d_gene: .
v_gene: TRBV5-1
CDR3aa: CASSAQDSFSYNEQFF
CDR3nt: TGCGCCAGCAGCGCACAGGACTCGTTCTCCTACAATGAGCAGTTCTTC

abundance: .
j_gene: TRBJ1-1
d_gene: .
v_gene: TRBV10-3
CDR3aa: CAISEHDGTNTEAFF
CDR3nt: TGTGCCATCAGTGAGCACGACGGTACGAACACTGAAGCTTTCTTT

abundance: many
j_gene: TRBJ1-5
d_gene: .
v_gene: TRBV10-2
CDR3aa: CATLTGFNQPQHF
CDR3nt: TGCGCCACCCTAACAGGGTTCAATCAGCCCCAGCATTTT

abundance: many
j_gene: TRBJ1-1
d_gene: .
v_gene: TRBV7-6
CDR3aa: CASSPLGMNTEAFF
CDR3nt: TGTGCCAGCAGCCCCCTGGGCATGAACACTGAAGCTTTCTTT

abundance: few
j_gene: TRBJ2-7
d_gene: TRBD1
v_gene: TRBV19
CDR3aa: CASSKRTGDSYEQYF
CDR3nt: TGTGCCAGTAGTAAGCGGACAGGGGACTCCTACGAGCAGTACTTC

abundance: .
j_gene: TRBJ1-5
d_gene: .
v_gene: TRBV10-3
CDR3aa: CAISERRDINQPQHF
CDR3nt: TGTGCCATCAGTGAGAGGAGGGATATTAATCAGCCCCAGCATTTT

abundance: many
j_gene: TRBJ1-5
d_gene: TRBD1
v_gene: TRBV4-1
CDR3aa: CASSQWGQRDQPQHF
CDR3nt: TGCGCCAGCAGCCAGTGGGGACAGCGGGATCAGCCCCAGCATTTT

abundance: many
j_gene: TRBJ2-6
d_gene: .
v_gene: TRBV30
CDR3aa: CAWSSGLGANVLTF
CDR3nt: TGTGCCTGGAGTTCGGGGTTGGGGGCCAACGTCCTGACTTTC

abundance: .
j_gene: TRBJ2-7
d_gene: .
v_gene: TRBV6-5
CDR3aa: CASSYGIRESPYEQYF
CDR3nt: TGTGCCAGCAGTTACGGGATACGGGAGAGTCCCTACGAGCAGTACTTC

abundance: .
j_gene: TRBJ2-7
d_gene: TRBD2
v_gene: TRBV4-1
CDR3aa: CASSQGRGPSGSAYEQYF
CDR3nt: TGCGCCAGCAGCCAAGGGAGGGGCCCTAGCGGGAGTGCCTACGAGCAGTACTTC

abundance: many
j_gene: TRBJ1-5
d_gene: .
v_gene: TRBV14
CDR3aa: CASSVGWNQPQHF
CDR3nt: TGTGCCAGCAGCGTCGGATGGAATCAGCCCCAGCATTTT

abundance: few
j_gene: TRBJ2-3
d_gene: .
v_gene: TRBV30
CDR3aa: CAWSVTLDTQYF
CDR3nt: TGTGCCTGGAGTGTAACGTTGGATACGCAGTATTTT

abundance: many
j_gene: TRBJ2-3
d_gene: .
v_gene: TRBV4-1
CDR3aa: CASSPQKVGTETDTQYF
CDR3nt: TGCGCCAGCAGCCCCCAGAAGGTCGGGACTGAGACAGATACGCAGTATTTT

abundance: few
j_gene: TRBJ2-3
d_gene: TRBD1
v_gene: TRBV6-4
CDR3aa: CASSDGQATDTQYF
CDR3nt: TGTGCCAGCAGTGACGGACAGGCCACAGATACGCAGTATTTT

abundance: .
j_gene: TRBJ2-5
d_gene: .
v_gene: TRBV13
CDR3aa: CASSLGDGETQYF
CDR3nt: TGTGCCAGCAGCTTAGGGGATGGAGAGACCCAGTACTTC

abundance: .
j_gene: TRBJ1-4
d_gene: .
v_gene: TRBV29-1
CDR3aa: CSVEVDSGEKLFF
CDR3nt: TGCAGCGTTGAAGTGGACAGTGGGGAAAAACTGTTTTTT

abundance: .
j_gene: TRBJ2-7
d_gene: TRBD2
v_gene: TRBV7-2
CDR3aa: CASSSGLAGLSYEQYF
CDR3nt: TGTGCCAGCAGCTCCGGACTAGCGGGACTGTCCTACGAGCAGTACTTC

abundance: few
j_gene: TRBJ2-3
d_gene: .
v_gene: TRBV30
CDR3aa: CAWSGVTDTQYF
CDR3nt: TGTGCCTGGAGTGGGGTCACAGATACGCAGTATTTT

abundance: many
j_gene: TRBJ2-7
d_gene: .
v_gene: TRBV29-1
CDR3aa: CAGRESSEQYF
CDR3nt: TGCGCCGGCAGGGAATCTTCCGAGCAGTACTTC